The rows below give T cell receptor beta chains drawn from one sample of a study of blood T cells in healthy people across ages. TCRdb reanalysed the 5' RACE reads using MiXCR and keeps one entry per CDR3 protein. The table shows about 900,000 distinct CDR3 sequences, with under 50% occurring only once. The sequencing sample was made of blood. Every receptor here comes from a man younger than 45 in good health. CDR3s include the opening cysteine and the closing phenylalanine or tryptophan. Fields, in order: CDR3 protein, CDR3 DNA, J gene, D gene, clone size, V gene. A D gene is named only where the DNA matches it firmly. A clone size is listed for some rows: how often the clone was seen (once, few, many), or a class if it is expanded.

CDR3 protein: CASRASRDSHYEQYF
CDR3 DNA: TGTGCCAGCAGGGCTTCCCGGGACAGCCACTACGAGCAGTACTTC
J gene: TRBJ2-7
D gene: TRBD1
clone size: few
V gene: TRBV2

CDR3 protein: CASSPQGVDYEQYF
CDR3 DNA: TGTGCCAGCAGCCCCCAAGGGGTGGACTACGAGCAGTACTTC
J gene: TRBJ2-7
D gene: -
clone size: -
V gene: TRBV9

CDR3 protein: CASSQSRGGIQYF
CDR3 DNA: TGTGCCAGCAGCCAGTCTAGAGGGGGCATTCAGTACTTC
J gene: TRBJ2-4
D gene: -
clone size: -
V gene: TRBV3-1

CDR3 protein: CASSYEGPWTDTQYF
CDR3 DNA: TGTGCCAGCAGTTACGAGGGGCCGTGGACAGATACGCAGTATTTT
J gene: TRBJ2-3
D gene: -
clone size: -
V gene: TRBV6-5

CDR3 protein: CASSERASGNNEQFF
CDR3 DNA: TGTGCCAGCAGTGAAAGGGCTAGCGGAAACAATGAGCAGTTCTTC
J gene: TRBJ2-1
D gene: TRBD2
clone size: few
V gene: TRBV2

CDR3 protein: CASGPAEQYF
CDR3 DNA: TGTGCCAGCGGACCTGCTGAGCAGTACTTC
J gene: TRBJ2-7
D gene: -
clone size: -
V gene: TRBV6-2/TRBV6-3

CDR3 protein: CASSQEGFIGRSPLHF
CDR3 DNA: TGCGCCAGCAGCCAAGAGGGTTTCATAGGGCGATCACCCCTCCACTTT
J gene: TRBJ1-6
D gene: -
clone size: -
V gene: TRBV4-3

CDR3 protein: CASSSPRDTAYNEQFF
CDR3 DNA: TGTGCCAGCAGCTCTCCCCGGGACACTGCCTACAATGAGCAGTTCTTC
J gene: TRBJ2-1
D gene: -
clone size: -
V gene: TRBV13

CDR3 protein: CASSPTGTGSTDTQYF
CDR3 DNA: TGTGCCAGCAGTCCCACCGGGACAGGCTCCACAGATACGCAGTATTTT
J gene: TRBJ2-3
D gene: TRBD1
clone size: few
V gene: TRBV28

CDR3 protein: CSAPKGDNSGGYTF
CDR3 DNA: TGCAGTGCCCCAAAGGGGGATAACTCTGGTGGCTACACCTTC
J gene: TRBJ1-2
D gene: -
clone size: -
V gene: TRBV20-1

CDR3 protein: CASSLCAGPLYTDTQYF
CDR3 DNA: TGTGCCAGCAGCTTATGTGCGGGGCCATTATACACAGATACGCAGTATTTT
J gene: TRBJ2-3
D gene: -
clone size: -
V gene: TRBV7-3

CDR3 protein: CASSPLRDGLSYEQYF
CDR3 DNA: TGTGCCAGCAGCCCCCTCCGGGACGGACTATCCTACGAGCAGTACTTC
J gene: TRBJ2-7
D gene: -
clone size: -
V gene: TRBV3-1

CDR3 protein: CASTNTGVEKLFF
CDR3 DNA: TGTGCCAGCACCAACACAGGGGTGGAAAAACTGTTTTTT
J gene: TRBJ1-4
D gene: TRBD1
clone size: -
V gene: TRBV7-2

CDR3 protein: CASSQDPAGGAVSEQFF
CDR3 DNA: TGCGCCAGCAGCCAAGATCCCGCGGGGGGGGCCGTCAGTGAGCAGTTCTTC
J gene: TRBJ2-1
D gene: TRBD2
clone size: few
V gene: TRBV4-1

CDR3 protein: CASLGGGYTEAFF
CDR3 DNA: TGTGCCAGCCTGGGGGGAGGGTACACTGAAGCTTTCTTT
J gene: TRBJ1-1
D gene: -
clone size: -
V gene: TRBV7-9

CDR3 protein: CSARGSQGEKLFF
CDR3 DNA: TGCAGTGCTAGAGGGTCCCAAGGGGAAAAACTGTTTTTT
J gene: TRBJ1-4
D gene: -
clone size: -
V gene: TRBV20-1

CDR3 protein: CASSVASGGLSDTQYF
CDR3 DNA: TGTGCCAGCAGCGTAGCTAGCGGGGGGTTGTCAGATACGCAGTATTTT
J gene: TRBJ2-3
D gene: TRBD2
clone size: once
V gene: TRBV9

CDR3 protein: CAISEGNKQGDTQYF
CDR3 DNA: TGTGCCATCAGTGAAGGCAACAAGCAGGGAGATACGCAGTATTTT
J gene: TRBJ2-3
D gene: -
clone size: many
V gene: TRBV10-3

CDR3 protein: CASSPYGTLLNTEAFF
CDR3 DNA: TGTGCCAGCAGCCCGTATGGGACCTTGTTGAACACTGAAGCTTTCTTT
J gene: TRBJ1-1
D gene: -
clone size: -
V gene: TRBV5-5

CDR3 protein: CSVGRGQPNEKLFF
CDR3 DNA: TGCAGCGTGGGGAGGGGACAGCCTAATGAAAAACTGTTTTTT
J gene: TRBJ1-4
D gene: TRBD1
clone size: few
V gene: TRBV29-1

CDR3 protein: CAISPMEGVRAVYEQYF
CDR3 DNA: TGTGCCATCAGCCCCATGGAGGGGGTAAGGGCTGTCTACGAGCAGTACTTC
J gene: TRBJ2-7
D gene: -
clone size: few
V gene: TRBV10-3

CDR3 protein: CASIPWEQGSYEQYF
CDR3 DNA: TGTGCCAGCATCCCTTGGGAACAGGGATCCTACGAGCAGTACTTC
J gene: TRBJ2-7
D gene: -
clone size: few
V gene: TRBV7-2

CDR3 protein: CAKKQETQYF
CDR3 DNA: TGTGCCAAGAAGCAAGAGACCCAGTACTTC
J gene: TRBJ2-5
D gene: -
clone size: -
V gene: TRBV28

CDR3 protein: CAGSGLAGGLDEQFF
CDR3 DNA: TGTGCCGGCAGCGGACTAGCGGGGGGCCTGGATGAGCAGTTCTTC
J gene: TRBJ2-1
D gene: TRBD2
clone size: -
V gene: TRBV2

CDR3 protein: CASSVTQGTETQYF
CDR3 DNA: TGTGCCAGCAGTGTAACCCAGGGGACAGAGACCCAGTACTTC
J gene: TRBJ2-5
D gene: -
clone size: few
V gene: TRBV2

CDR3 protein: CASSQMFGTGDMDNEQFF
CDR3 DNA: TGTGCCAGCAGCCAAATGTTTGGGACAGGGGATATGGACAATGAGCAGTTCTTC
J gene: TRBJ2-1
D gene: TRBD1
clone size: -
V gene: TRBV14

CDR3 protein: CAIQGSSTDTQYF
CDR3 DNA: TGTGCCATCCAGGGGTCTAGCACAGATACGCAGTATTTT
J gene: TRBJ2-3
D gene: -
clone size: few
V gene: TRBV10-3

CDR3 protein: CASSLATGTGYTF
CDR3 DNA: TGTGCCAGCAGCTTAGCTACAGGGACGGGCTACACCTTC
J gene: TRBJ1-2
D gene: -
clone size: many
V gene: TRBV7-2

CDR3 protein: CASSSDRGLRSSYNEQFF
CDR3 DNA: TGTGCCAGCAGCTCAGACAGGGGGTTGCGTAGCTCCTACAATGAGCAGTTCTTC
J gene: TRBJ2-1
D gene: TRBD1
clone size: -
V gene: TRBV7-8

CDR3 protein: CSAPRQGLNTEAFF
CDR3 DNA: TGCAGTGCTCCCCGCCAGGGGCTGAACACTGAAGCTTTCTTT
J gene: TRBJ1-1
D gene: -
clone size: -
V gene: TRBV20-1

CDR3 protein: CAIMRGDEVGNEQFF
CDR3 DNA: TGTGCCATCATGAGAGGGGACGAAGTCGGGAATGAGCAGTTCTTC
J gene: TRBJ2-1
D gene: -
clone size: few
V gene: TRBV10-3

CDR3 protein: CASSLSRSEGLGEQYF
CDR3 DNA: TGTGCCAGCAGCTTATCCCGATCGGAAGGTTTGGGGGAGCAGTACTTC
J gene: TRBJ2-7
D gene: -
clone size: -
V gene: TRBV11-3

CDR3 protein: CASSRIVVYYGYTF
CDR3 DNA: TGTGCCAGCAGCCGGATCGTGGTCTACTATGGCTACACCTTC
J gene: TRBJ1-2
D gene: -
clone size: -
V gene: TRBV7-2

CDR3 protein: CSLGDGYEQYF
CDR3 DNA: TGCAGTTTGGGGGACGGGTACGAGCAGTACTTC
J gene: TRBJ2-7
D gene: -
clone size: -
V gene: TRBV20-1

CDR3 protein: CASSPVRRGSRETQYF
CDR3 DNA: TGTGCCAGCAGTCCGGTTAGGCGGGGGAGCCGGGAGACCCAGTACTTC
J gene: TRBJ2-5
D gene: TRBD2
clone size: -
V gene: TRBV12-3/TRBV12-4

CDR3 protein: CSASPASGSRETQYF
CDR3 DNA: TGCAGTGCTAGTCCAGCTAGCGGGTCAAGAGAGACCCAGTACTTC
J gene: TRBJ2-5
D gene: TRBD2
clone size: -
V gene: TRBV20-1

CDR3 protein: CASSSSLLDNEQFF
CDR3 DNA: TGTGCTAGCAGCTCTTCCCTCCTCGACAATGAGCAGTTCTTC
J gene: TRBJ2-1
D gene: -
clone size: -
V gene: TRBV7-7

CDR3 protein: CASSWDRPNTGELFF
CDR3 DNA: TGCGCCAGCAGCTGGGACAGGCCGAACACCGGGGAGCTGTTTTTT
J gene: TRBJ2-2
D gene: TRBD1
clone size: -
V gene: TRBV5-1

CDR3 protein: CASSLMGVGAEETQYF
CDR3 DNA: TGTGCCAGCAGCTTAATGGGAGTCGGCGCAGAAGAGACCCAGTACTTC
J gene: TRBJ2-5
D gene: -
clone size: -
V gene: TRBV7-3

CDR3 protein: CASSLGMKSYEQYF
CDR3 DNA: TGCGCCAGCAGCTTGGGAATGAAATCCTACGAGCAGTACTTC
J gene: TRBJ2-7
D gene: -
clone size: -
V gene: TRBV5-1

CDR3 protein: CASSPRSEQGSHEQYF
CDR3 DNA: TGTGCCAGCTCACCACGGTCGGAACAGGGGAGTCACGAGCAGTACTTC
J gene: TRBJ2-7
D gene: TRBD1
clone size: -
V gene: TRBV18

CDR3 protein: CASSFGRDQGPQHF
CDR3 DNA: TGTGCCAGCAGCTTCGGGCGGGATCAAGGGCCCCAGCATTTT
J gene: TRBJ1-5
D gene: -
clone size: few
V gene: TRBV7-2

CDR3 protein: CSVEDRLDTQYF
CDR3 DNA: TGCAGCGTTGAAGACCGCCTGGATACGCAGTATTTT
J gene: TRBJ2-3
D gene: -
clone size: few
V gene: TRBV29-1

CDR3 protein: CASSFSGKDQPQHF
CDR3 DNA: TGTGCCAGCAGTTTTAGTGGGAAGGATCAGCCCCAGCATTTT
J gene: TRBJ1-5
D gene: -
clone size: -
V gene: TRBV27